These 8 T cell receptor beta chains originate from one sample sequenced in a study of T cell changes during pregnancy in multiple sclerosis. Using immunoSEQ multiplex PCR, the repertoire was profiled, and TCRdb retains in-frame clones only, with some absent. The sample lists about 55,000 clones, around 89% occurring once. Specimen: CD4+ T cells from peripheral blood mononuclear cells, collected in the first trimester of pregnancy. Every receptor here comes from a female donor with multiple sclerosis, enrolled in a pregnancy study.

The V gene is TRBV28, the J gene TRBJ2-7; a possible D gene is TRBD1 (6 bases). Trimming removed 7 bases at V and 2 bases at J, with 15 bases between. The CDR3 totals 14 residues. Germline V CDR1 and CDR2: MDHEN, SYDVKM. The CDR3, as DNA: TGTGCCAGCACCCCCGGGACACGGACCTACGAGCAGTACTTC. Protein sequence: CASTPGTRTYEQYF.

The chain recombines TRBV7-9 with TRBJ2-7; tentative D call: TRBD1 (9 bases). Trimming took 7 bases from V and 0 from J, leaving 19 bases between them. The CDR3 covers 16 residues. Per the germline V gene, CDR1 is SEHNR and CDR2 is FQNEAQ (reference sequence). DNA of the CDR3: TGTGCCAGCACCAAGAGCGGGGGACAGGGCTCCTACGAGCAGTACTTC. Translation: CASTKSGGQGSYEQYF.

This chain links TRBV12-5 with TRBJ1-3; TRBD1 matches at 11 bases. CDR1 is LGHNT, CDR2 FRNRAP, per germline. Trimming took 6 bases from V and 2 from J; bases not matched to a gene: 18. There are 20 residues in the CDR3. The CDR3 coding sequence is TGTGCTAGTGGCTTGCCGTCATCCGGGACAGGGGGAGGAACTGGAAACACCATATATTTT. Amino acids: CASGLPSSGTGGGTGNTIYF.

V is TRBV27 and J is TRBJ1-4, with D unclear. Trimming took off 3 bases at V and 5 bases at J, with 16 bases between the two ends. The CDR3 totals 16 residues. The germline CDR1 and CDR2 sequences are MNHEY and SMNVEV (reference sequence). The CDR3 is CASSFFGVSGNEKLFF. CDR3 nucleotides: TGTGCCAGCAGTTTTTTCGGGGTCTCTGGGAATGAAAAACTGTTTTTT.

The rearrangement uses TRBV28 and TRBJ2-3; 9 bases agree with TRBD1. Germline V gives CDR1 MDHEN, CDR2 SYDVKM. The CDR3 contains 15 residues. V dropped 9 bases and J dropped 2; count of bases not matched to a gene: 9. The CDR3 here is CASRGQGIPTDTQYF. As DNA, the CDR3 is TGTGCCAGTAGGGGACAGGGAATACCCACAGATACGCAGTATTTT.

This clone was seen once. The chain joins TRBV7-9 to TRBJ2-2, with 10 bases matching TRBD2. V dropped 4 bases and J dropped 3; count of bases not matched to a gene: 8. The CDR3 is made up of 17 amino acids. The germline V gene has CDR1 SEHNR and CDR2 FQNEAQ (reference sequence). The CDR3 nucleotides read TGTGCCAGCAGCTCCCTAAGGCTAGCGGGAGACACCGGGGAGCTGTTTTTT. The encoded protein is CASSSLRLAGDTGELFF. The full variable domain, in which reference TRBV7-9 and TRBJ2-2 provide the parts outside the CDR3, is DTGVSQNPRHKITKRGQNVTFRCDPISEHNRLYWYRQTLGQGPEFLTYFQNEAQLEKSRLLSDRFSAERPKGSFSTLEIQRTEQGDSAMYLCASSSLRLAGDTGELFFGEGSRLTVL.

CDR3 sequence: CASSGRGYGYTF. The CDR3, as DNA: TGTGCCAGCAGTGGCAGGGGCTATGGCTACACCTTC. This chain uses TRBV27 with TRBJ1-2; TRBD1 might be the D (6 bases). Germline V gene data show CDR1 as MNHEY and CDR2 as SMNVEV (reference sequence). This CDR3 spans 12 amino acids. Trimming stripped 5 bases from V and 4 bases from J, with 8 bases between.

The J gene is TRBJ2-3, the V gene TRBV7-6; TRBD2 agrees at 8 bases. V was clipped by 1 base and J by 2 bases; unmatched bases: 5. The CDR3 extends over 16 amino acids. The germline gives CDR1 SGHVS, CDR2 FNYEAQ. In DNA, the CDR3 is TGTGCCAGCAGCTTAGGGGCGGGGGGCTACACAGATACGCAGTATTTT. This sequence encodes CASSLGAGGYTDTQYF. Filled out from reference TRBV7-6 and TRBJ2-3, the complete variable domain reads GAGVSQSPRYKVTKRGQDVALRCDPISGHVSLYWYRQALGQGPEFLTYFNYEAQQDKSGLPNDRFSAERPEGSISTLTIQRTEQRDSAMYRCASSLGAGGYTDTQYFGPGTRLTVL.